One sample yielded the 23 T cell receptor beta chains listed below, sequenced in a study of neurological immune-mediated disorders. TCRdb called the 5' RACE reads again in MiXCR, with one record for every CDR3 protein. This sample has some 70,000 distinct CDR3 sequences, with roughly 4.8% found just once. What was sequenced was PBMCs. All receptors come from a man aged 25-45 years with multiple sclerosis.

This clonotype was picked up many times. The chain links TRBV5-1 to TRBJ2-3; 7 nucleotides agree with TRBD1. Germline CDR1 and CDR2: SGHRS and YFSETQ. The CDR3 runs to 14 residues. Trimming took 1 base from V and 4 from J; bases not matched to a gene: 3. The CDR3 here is CASSLRQGADTQYF. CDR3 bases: TGCGCCAGCAGCTTGCGGCAGGGGGCAGATACGCAGTATTTT.

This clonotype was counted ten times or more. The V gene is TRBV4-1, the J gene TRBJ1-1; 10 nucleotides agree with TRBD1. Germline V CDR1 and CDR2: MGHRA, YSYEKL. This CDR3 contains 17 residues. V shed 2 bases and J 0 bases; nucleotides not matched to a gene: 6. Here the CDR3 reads CASSQPGTGEVNTEAFF. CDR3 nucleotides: TGCGCCAGCAGCCAACCGGGGACAGGGGAGGTGAACACTGAAGCTTTCTTT.

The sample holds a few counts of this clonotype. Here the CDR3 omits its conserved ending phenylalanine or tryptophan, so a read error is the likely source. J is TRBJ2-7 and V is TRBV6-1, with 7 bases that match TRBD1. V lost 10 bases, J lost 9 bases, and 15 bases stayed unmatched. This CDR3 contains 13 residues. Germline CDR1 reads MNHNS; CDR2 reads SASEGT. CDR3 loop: CATTGTDFSGQYG. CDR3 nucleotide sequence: TGTGCCACCACCGGGACAGACTTCAGCGGGCAGTACGGC.

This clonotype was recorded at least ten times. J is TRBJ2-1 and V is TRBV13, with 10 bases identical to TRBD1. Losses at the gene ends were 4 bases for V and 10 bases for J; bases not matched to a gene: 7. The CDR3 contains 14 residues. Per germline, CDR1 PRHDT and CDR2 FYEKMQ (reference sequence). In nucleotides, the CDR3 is TGTGCCAGCAGCTCGGGACAGGGGATTCGGGAGCAGTTCTTC. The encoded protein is CASSSGQGIREQFF.

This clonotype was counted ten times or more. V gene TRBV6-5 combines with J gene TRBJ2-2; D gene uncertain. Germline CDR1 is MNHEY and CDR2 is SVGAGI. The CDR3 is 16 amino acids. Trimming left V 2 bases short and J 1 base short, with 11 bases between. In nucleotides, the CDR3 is TGTGCCAGCAGTTACACCCCCGAGGTGAACACCGGGGAGCTGTTTTTT. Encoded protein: CASSYTPEVNTGELFF.

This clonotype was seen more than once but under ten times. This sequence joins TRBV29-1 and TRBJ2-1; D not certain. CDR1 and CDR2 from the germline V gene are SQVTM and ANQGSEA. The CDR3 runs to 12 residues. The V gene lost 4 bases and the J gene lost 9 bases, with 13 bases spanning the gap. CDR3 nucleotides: TGCAGCGTTGGGAGTTTTGGCAGTGAGCAGTTCTTC. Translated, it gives CSVGSFGSEQFF.

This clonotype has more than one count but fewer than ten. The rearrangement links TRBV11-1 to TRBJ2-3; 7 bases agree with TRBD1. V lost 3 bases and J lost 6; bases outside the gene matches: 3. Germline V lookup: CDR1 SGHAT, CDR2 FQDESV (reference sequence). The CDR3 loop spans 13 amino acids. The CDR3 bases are TGTGCCAGCAGCTTCGACAGGGCGGATACGCAGTATTTT. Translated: CASSFDRADTQYF.

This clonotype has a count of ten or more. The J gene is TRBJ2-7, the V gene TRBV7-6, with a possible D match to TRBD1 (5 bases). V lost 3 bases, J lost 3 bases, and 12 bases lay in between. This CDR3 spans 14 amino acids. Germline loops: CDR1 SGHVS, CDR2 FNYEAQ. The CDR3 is CASSFRTLNYEQYF. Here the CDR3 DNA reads TGTGCCAGCAGCTTTCGGACACTTAACTACGAGCAGTACTTC.

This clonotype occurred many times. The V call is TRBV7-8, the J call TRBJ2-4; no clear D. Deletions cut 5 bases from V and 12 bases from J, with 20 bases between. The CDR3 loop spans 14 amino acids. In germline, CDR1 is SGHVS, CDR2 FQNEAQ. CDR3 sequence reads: CASSTGPSEESQYF. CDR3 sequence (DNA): TGTGCCAGCAGCACCGGGCCCTCCGAGGAATCTCAGTACTTC.

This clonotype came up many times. The CDR3 DNA reads TGTGCCAGCAGCGGGCGACTAGTCAGCTCCTACGAGCAGTACTTC. Translated: CASSGRLVSSYEQYF. The chain carries TRBV5-6 and TRBJ2-7; D may be TRBD2 (6 bases). The CDR3 has 15 residues. The V gene lost 4 bases and the J gene lost 0 bases, with 14 bases spanning the gap. Per the germline V gene, CDR1 is SGHDT and CDR2 is YYEEEE.

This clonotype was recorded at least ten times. DNA of the CDR3: TGCGCCAGCAGCTTGGGCCTGACAGGGACCGGGGAGCTGTTTTTT. This codes for CASSLGLTGTGELFF. The rearrangement links TRBV5-1 to TRBJ2-2; 7 nucleotides align to TRBD1. The junction had 4 bases not matched to a gene; V was cut back by 0 bases and J by 5 bases. The CDR3 length is 15 residues. Germline assignment: CDR1 SGHRS and CDR2 YFSETQ.

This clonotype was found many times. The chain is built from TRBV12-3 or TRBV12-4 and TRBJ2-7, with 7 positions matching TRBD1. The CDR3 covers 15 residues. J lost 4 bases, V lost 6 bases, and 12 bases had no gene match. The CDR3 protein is CASSPRQGSVYEQYF. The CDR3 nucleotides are TGTGCCAGCAGCCCCAGACAGGGATCCGTTTACGAGCAGTACTTC.

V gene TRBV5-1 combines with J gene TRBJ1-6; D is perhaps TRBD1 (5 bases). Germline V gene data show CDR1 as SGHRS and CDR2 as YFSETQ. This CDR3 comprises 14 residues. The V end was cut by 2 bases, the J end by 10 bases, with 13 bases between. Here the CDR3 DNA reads TGCGCCAGCAGCTTTGGGACGGCAGGGTCACCCCTCCACTTT. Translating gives CASSFGTAGSPLHF.

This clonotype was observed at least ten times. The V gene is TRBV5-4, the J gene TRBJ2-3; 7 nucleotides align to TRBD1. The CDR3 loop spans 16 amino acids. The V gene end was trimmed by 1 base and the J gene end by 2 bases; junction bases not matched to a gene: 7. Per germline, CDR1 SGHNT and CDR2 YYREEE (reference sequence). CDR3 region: CASSLSQGQNTDTQYF. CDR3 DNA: TGTGCCAGCAGCTTGTCCCAGGGACAGAACACAGATACGCAGTATTTT.

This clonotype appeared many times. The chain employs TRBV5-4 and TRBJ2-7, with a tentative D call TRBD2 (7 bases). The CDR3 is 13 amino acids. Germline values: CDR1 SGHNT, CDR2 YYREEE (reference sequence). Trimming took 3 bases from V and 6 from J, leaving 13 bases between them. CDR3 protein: CASSWWGGSEQYF. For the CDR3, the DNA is TGTGCCAGCAGCTGGTGGGGGGGCTCCGAGCAGTACTTC.

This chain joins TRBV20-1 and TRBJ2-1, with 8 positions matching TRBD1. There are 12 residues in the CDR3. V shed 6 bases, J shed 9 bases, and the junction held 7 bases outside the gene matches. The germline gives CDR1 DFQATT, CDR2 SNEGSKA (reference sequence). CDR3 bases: TGCAGTGCGCCGACAGGGGTTGGTGAGCAGTTCTTC. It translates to CSAPTGVGEQFF.

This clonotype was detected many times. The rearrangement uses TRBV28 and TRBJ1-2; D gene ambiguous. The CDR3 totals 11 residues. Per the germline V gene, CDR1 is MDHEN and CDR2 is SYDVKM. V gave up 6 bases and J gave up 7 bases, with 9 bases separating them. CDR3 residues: CASSATSGYTF. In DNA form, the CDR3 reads TGTGCCAGCAGCGCGACCAGTGGCTACACCTTC.

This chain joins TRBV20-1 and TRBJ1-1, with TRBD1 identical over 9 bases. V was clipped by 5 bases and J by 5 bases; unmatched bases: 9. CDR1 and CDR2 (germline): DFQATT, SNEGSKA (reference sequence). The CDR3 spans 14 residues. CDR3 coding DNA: TGCAGTGCTCCGCAAACAGGGGGCAAGACTGAAGCTTTCTTT. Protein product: CSAPQTGGKTEAFF.

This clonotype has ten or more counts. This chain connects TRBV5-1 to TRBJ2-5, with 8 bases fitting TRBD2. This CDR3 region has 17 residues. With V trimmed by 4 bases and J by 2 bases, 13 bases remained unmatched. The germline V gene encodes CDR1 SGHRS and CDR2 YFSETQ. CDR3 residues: CASSPNRGGREQETQYF. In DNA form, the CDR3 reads TGCGCCAGCAGCCCCAACCGGGGGGGCAGGGAACAAGAGACCCAGTACTTC.

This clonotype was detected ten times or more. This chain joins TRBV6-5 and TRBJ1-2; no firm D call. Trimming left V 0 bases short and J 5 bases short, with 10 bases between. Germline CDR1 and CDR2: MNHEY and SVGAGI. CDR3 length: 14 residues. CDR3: CASSYSRIGYGYTF. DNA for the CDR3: TGTGCCAGCAGTTACTCGCGTATCGGGTATGGCTACACCTTC.

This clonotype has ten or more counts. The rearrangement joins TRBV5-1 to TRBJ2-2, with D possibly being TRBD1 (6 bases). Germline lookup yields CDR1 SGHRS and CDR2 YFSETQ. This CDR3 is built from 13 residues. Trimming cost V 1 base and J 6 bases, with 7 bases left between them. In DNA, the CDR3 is TGCGCCAGCAGCTTGAACAGGGCCGGGGAGCTGTTTTTT. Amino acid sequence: CASSLNRAGELFF.

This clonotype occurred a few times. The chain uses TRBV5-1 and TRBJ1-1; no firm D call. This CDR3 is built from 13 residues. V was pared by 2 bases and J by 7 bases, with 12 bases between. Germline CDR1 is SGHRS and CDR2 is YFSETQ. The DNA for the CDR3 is TGCGCCAGCAGCTTAGGCCCCTCTCTTGAAGCTTTCTTT. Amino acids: CASSLGPSLEAFF. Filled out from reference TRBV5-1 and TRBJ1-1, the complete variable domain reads KAGVTQTPRYLIKTRGQQVTLSCSPISGHRSVSWYQQTPGQGLQFLFEYFSETQRNKGNFPGRFSGRQFSNSRSEMNVSTLELGDSALYLCASSLGPSLEAFFGQGTRLTVV.

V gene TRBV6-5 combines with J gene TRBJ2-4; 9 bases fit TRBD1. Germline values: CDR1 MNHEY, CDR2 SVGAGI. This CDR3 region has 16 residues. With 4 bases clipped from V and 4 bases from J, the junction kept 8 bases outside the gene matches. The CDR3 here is CASSFVRQGGKNIQYF. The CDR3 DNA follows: TGTGCCAGCAGTTTTGTCCGACAGGGGGGTAAAAACATTCAGTACTTC.